What follows are 6 T cell receptor beta chains derived from one specimen sequenced in a study of OX40 agonist ivuxolimab in advanced cancers. Profiled with immunoSEQ multiplex PCR; TCRdb holds only in-frame clones, not every one. This table holds 55,000 to 65,000 clones, approximately 90% found once. The sample consisted of CD4+ or CD8+ T cells sorted from blood, taken in a trial of the OX40 agonist ivuxolimab. These receptors originate from an adult with an advanced solid tumor such as melanoma, head and neck, liver or kidney cancer.

This chain joins TRBV11-2 and TRBJ2-7; 8 bases fit TRBD2. The CDR3 runs to 15 residues. From germline, CDR1 is SGHAT and CDR2 FQNNGV. V was pared by 1 base and J by 2 bases, with 4 bases of the junction left unmatched. The DNA for the CDR3 is TGTGCCAGCAGCTTAGGGGGTAGCGGGACCTACGAGCAGTACTTC. This encodes CASSLGGSGTYEQYF.

V is TRBV6-5 and J is TRBJ2-5; TRBD1 matches at 7 bases. With V trimmed by 0 bases and J by 5 bases, 3 bases remained unmatched. In germline, CDR1 is MNHEY, CDR2 SVGAGI. The CDR3 runs 14 residues. In nucleotides, the CDR3 is TGTGCCAGCAGTTACTCGACAGGGTCTGAGACCCAGTACTTC. Protein: CASSYSTGSETQYF.

This chain connects TRBV6-1 to TRBJ2-3; a weak D match, TRBD1 (5 bases). The CDR3 has 17 residues. Germline loops: CDR1 MNHNS, CDR2 SASEGT. The V gene lost 1 base and the J gene lost 0 bases, with 14 bases spanning the gap. In nucleotides, the CDR3 is TGTGCCAGCAGTGAAGGAGGACAATCCTATAGCACAGATACGCAGTATTTT. It encodes CASSEGGQSYSTDTQYF.

The chain's CDR3 is CASSLGPVGGSTEAFF. In nucleotides, the CDR3 is TGTGCCAGCAGCTTGGGCCCAGTGGGGGGTAGCACTGAAGCTTTCTTT. J is TRBJ1-1 and V is TRBV5-5, with D perhaps TRBD1 (5 bases). The CDR3 consists of 16 residues. Per germline, CDR1 SGHKS and CDR2 YYEKEE (reference sequence). The germline V and J ends were trimmed by 0 bases and 4 bases, with 16 bases remaining between them.

This clone was recorded only once. The chain carries TRBV6-5 and TRBJ1-5; the D gene is possibly TRBD1 (5 bases). Deletions cut 5 bases from V and 5 bases from J, with 16 bases between. CDR1 is MNHEY, CDR2 SVGAGI, per germline. The CDR3 totals 15 residues. This CDR3 reads CASSRTGGVYQPQHF. The DNA for the CDR3 is TGTGCCAGCAGTCGAACGGGGGGGGTTTATCAGCCCCAGCATTTT.

The CDR3 region has the DNA TGTGCCAGCAGCCCGGCGGGGTCAACAGCGGGTCAGCCCCAGCATTTT. This sequence encodes CASSPAGSTAGQPQHF. The V call is TRBV5-6, the J call TRBJ1-5; no reliable D call. There are 16 residues in the CDR3. V lost 4 bases and J lost 6, with 20 bases in between. Germline V gene data show CDR1 as SGHDT and CDR2 as YYEEEE.